The T cell receptor (beta chain) described here comes from a study of OX40 agonist ivuxolimab in advanced cancers. Generated by immunoSEQ multiplex PCR, the TCRdb table keeps only in-frame clones and is missing some. The table lists 75,000 to 100,000 clones, approximately 88% of them singletons, with roughly 0.52% in the top ten. Germline assignment: CDR1 SGHTA and CDR2 FQGNSA. The CDR3 totals 13 residues. The V gene lost 7 bases and the J gene lost 5 bases, with 14 bases spanning the gap. The V gene is TRBV7-2, the J gene TRBJ1-1; D remains unclear. This specimen was CD4+ or CD8+ T cells sorted from blood, taken in a trial of the OX40 agonist ivuxolimab. The origin of this receptor is an adult with an advanced solid tumor such as melanoma, head and neck, liver or kidney cancer. The CDR3 sequence is CASKSLAETEAFF. In DNA form, the CDR3 reads TGTGCCAGCAAAAGCTTAGCGGAGACTGAAGCTTTCTTT.